This T cell receptor (beta chain) derives from a study of chemoradiotherapy in HPV16-positive cancers. Study-wide results and limits: Candidate HPV-specific clones and E7-related TCR motifs grew in tumor during treatment.

The method was immunoSEQ multiplex PCR; TCRdb's version includes in-frame clones alone and lacks a portion of them. The data hold tens of thousands of clones, with around 78% observed a single time. The CDR3 totals 15 residues. V shed 4 bases, J shed 10 bases, and the junction held 12 bases outside the gene matches. Per germline, CDR1 SGHTA and CDR2 FQGTGA. For this clone: Its antigen is unidentified.

The V gene is TRBV7-3, the J gene TRBJ2-1, with 8 bases that match TRBD2. The sample was collected from a patient who underwent chemoradiotherapy. This TCR was sampled from a human donor with HPV-associated anogenital cancer. CDR3 DNA: TGTGCCAGCAGCTCCGGCGGGACTAGAGCAGAGGAGCAGTTCTTC. It translates to CASSSGGTRAEEQFF.